This T cell receptor beta chain derives from a study of T cells in Graves' hyperthyroidism and ophthalmopathy. Amplification of TCR beta CDR3 regions was performed using RNA transcripts as template. Primed by the HTBI set, a first-round RT-PCR was run on the TCR CDR3. TCRdb re-analysed the multiplex PCR reads in MiXCR, keeping a single row per CDR3 protein. The sample contains 640,000 or so distinct CDR3 sequences, roughly 14% of which appear only once. This CDR3 is built from 13 residues. Trimming left V 7 bases short and J 5 bases short, with 14 bases between. Germline V lookup: CDR1 MNHEY, CDR2 SMNVEV (reference sequence). Uncontrolled infection, other autoimmune disease, pregnancy or lactation excluded patients. Every diagnosis used clinical symptoms, serum thyroxine and TRAb, thyroid ultrasound and orbital computed tomography.

The receptor was isolated from a woman aged 40 to 55 with Graves' ophthalmopathy. Sequenced sample: blood. The chain combines TRBV27 with TRBJ1-2, with D unclear. The CDR3 protein is CASKPSWNYGYTF. The CDR3 region has the DNA TGTGCCAGCAAACCTTCGTGGAATTATGGCTACACCTTC.